Below, one T cell receptor (beta chain) is given with its context. The antigen is undetermined. One end of the junction does not line up with germline, which may come from a read error. Three rounds of nested PCR, following a modified ARM-PCR protocol, produced the TCRbeta library. TCRdb re-analysed the multiplex PCR reads in MiXCR, keeping a single row per CDR3 protein. The table records over 100,000 distinct CDR3 sequences, around 80% of them present only once. The data derive from a study of tumor and adjacent non-tumor tissue in lung cancer. About the research overall: Samples averaged about 3.8 million productive TCRbeta reads each. Notes on the study in general: Compared with tumor, normal lung showed significantly lower TCR diversity. In normal lung, the top 100 clones were significantly more dominant than in tumor.

CDR1 is SGHRS, CDR2 YFSETQ, per germline. The CDR3 length is 14 residues. No cell sorting was done before RNA was extracted from the tissue. Donors were chemotherapy-naive, newly diagnosed lung cancer surgical patients in China, August–late 2014. Sequenced: lung tumor tissue. The receptor was isolated from a woman aged 55-70 years with non-small cell lung cancer. The rearrangement joins TRBV5-1 to TRBJ2-7; TRBD1 agrees at 9 bases. This CDR3 reads CASRKGQGIYEQYF. CDR3 coding DNA: TGCGCTAGCAGAAAGGGACAGGGAATCTACGAGCAGTACTTC. Full variable domain (rest looked up from reference TRBV5-1 and TRBJ2-7): KAGVTQTPRYLIKTRGQQVTLSCSPISGHRSVSWYQQTPGQGLQFLFEYFSETQRNKGNFPGRFSGRQFSNSRSEMNVSTLELGDSALYLCASRKGQGIYEQYFGPGTRLTVT.